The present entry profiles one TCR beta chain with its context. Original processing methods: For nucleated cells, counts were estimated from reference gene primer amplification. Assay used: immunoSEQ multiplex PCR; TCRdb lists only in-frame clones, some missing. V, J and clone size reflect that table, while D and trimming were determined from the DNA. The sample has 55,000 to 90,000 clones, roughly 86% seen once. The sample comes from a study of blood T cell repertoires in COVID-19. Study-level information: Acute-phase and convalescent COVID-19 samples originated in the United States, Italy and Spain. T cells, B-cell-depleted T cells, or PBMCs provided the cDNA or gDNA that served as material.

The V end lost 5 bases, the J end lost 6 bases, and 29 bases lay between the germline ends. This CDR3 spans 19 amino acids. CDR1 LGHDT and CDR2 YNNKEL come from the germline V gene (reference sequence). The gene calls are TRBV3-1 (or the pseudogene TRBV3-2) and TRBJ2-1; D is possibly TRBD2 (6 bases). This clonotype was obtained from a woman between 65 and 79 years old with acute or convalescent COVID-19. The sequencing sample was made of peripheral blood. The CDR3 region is CASSGLLGPIAGSPNEQFF. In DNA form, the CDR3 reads TGTGCCAGCAGCGGCTTACTCGGACCGATCGCCGGGAGCCCCAATGAGCAGTTCTTC.